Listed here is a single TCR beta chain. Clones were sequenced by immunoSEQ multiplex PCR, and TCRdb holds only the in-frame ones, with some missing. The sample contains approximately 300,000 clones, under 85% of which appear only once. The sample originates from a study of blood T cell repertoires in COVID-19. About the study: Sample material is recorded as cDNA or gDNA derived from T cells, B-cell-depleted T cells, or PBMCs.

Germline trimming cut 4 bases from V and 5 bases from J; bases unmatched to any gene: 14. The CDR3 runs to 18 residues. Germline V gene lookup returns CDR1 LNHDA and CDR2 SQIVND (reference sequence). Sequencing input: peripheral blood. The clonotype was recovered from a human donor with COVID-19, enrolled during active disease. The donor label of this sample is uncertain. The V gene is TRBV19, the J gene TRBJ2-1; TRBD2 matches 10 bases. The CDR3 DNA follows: TGTGCCAGTAGTAGGGGGATCGAGCGGGAGGGCCCCAACAATGAGCAGTTCTTC. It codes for CASSRGIEREGPNNEQFF.